This T cell receptor beta chain was documented in a study of Graves' ophthalmopathy and Graves' hyperthyroidism. Overall study findings and caveats: From stable hyperthyroidism, ophthalmopathy was separated by a 13-signature model with about 88% sensitivity and roughly 81% specificity.

Out of around 10 ml of fresh peripheral blood, PBMCs were obtained. In regard to this clonotype: Antigen unknown.

This CDR3 contains 16 residues. CDR1 is LNHNV, CDR2 YYDKDF, per germline (reference sequence). With 0 bases clipped from V and 4 bases from J, the junction kept 5 bases outside the gene matches. From RNA, the CDR3 regions of TCR beta chains were amplified and sequenced. Amplification began with first-round RT-PCR using HTBI primers, then second-round multiplex PCR was performed. TCRdb ran MiXCR on the multiplex PCR reads and lists one entry per CDR3 protein. This sample has 200,000 to 300,000 distinct CDR3 sequences; 45% occur once, and the top ten carry 40% to 55%. J is TRBJ1-5 and V is TRBV15; 8 bases fit TRBD1. Sequencing was carried out using peripheral blood. This TCR was sampled from an adult man with Graves' ophthalmopathy. CDR3 loop: CATSRDRQGYNQPQHF. CDR3 in DNA: TGTGCCACCAGCAGAGATAGACAGGGGTATAATCAGCCCCAGCATTTT.